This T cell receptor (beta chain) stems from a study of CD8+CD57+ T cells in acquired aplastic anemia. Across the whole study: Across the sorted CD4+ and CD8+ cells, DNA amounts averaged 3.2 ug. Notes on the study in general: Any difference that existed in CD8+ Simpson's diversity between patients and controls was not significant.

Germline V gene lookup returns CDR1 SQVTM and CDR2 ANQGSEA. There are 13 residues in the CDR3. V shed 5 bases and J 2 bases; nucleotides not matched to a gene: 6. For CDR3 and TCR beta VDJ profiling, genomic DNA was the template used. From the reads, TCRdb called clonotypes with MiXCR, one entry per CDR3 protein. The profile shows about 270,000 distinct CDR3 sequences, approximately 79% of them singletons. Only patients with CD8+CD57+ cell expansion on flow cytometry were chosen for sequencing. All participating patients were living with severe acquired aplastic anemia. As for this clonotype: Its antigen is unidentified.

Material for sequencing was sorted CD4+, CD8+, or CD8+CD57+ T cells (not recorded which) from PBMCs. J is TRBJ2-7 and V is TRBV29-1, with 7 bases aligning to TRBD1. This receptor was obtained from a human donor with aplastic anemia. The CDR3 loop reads CSVPDRETYEQYF. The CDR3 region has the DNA TGCAGCGTTCCAGACAGGGAAACCTACGAGCAGTACTTC.